This TCR beta chain was captured in a study of blood T cell repertoires in COVID-19. Across the whole study: Researchers got acute and convalescent COVID-19 samples from the United States, Italy and Spain.

V lost 6 bases to trimming and J lost 2 bases, with 13 bases between them. The germline V gene has CDR1 MNHNY and CDR2 SVGAGI (reference sequence). The CDR3 spans 15 residues. Here immunoSEQ multiplex PCR was the method, and the copy in TCRdb shows in-frame clones only, minus some. Of about 44,000 clones listed, about 81% are singletons. The TCR originated in a human donor in a cohort sampled during active COVID-19. The sequencing sample was made of peripheral blood. The rearrangement uses TRBV6-6 and TRBJ1-4; maybe TRBD1 (5 bases). CDR3 sequence: CASRVRGTTNEKLFF. As DNA, the CDR3 is TGTGCCAGCAGGGTTCGCGGGACGACTAATGAAAAACTGTTTTTT.